This T cell receptor (beta chain) was sequenced during a study of T cells in localized non-small cell lung cancer. Notes on the study in general: Longer overall survival was linked to higher blood T cell density. Uninvolved adjacent lung had higher T cell clonality than tumor and all other tissues. Adjacent lung held a median roughly 50 of the top 100 tumor clones.

This clone was seen a handful of times. Its antigen is currently unknown. Germline V CDR1 and CDR2: SGHNT, YENEEA. V lost 4 bases and J 10 bases, leaving 29 bases between the germline ends. The CDR3 is made up of 18 amino acids. Sequenced by immunoSEQ multiplex PCR; TCRdb stores in-frame clones only, minus some. The repertoire has 1,800 or so clones, roughly 29% of them found once; the top ten carry roughly 15%. This chain links TRBV11-3 with TRBJ1-5; D unclear. Sequenced here: lung tumor tissue, sampled before any cancer treatment. The TCR originated in a woman aged 35 to 70 with stage I lung adenocarcinoma. CDR3 loop: CASSSAPVRLAPGGPQHF. In DNA, the CDR3 is TGTGCCAGCAGCTCGGCCCCGGTGCGATTAGCCCCTGGCGGCCCCCAGCATTTT. Filled out from reference TRBV11-3 and TRBJ1-5, the complete variable domain reads EAGVVQSPRYKIIEKKQPVAFWCNPISGHNTLYWYLQNLGQGPELLIRYENEEAVDDSQLPKDRFSAERLKGVDSTLKIQPAELGDSAVYLCASSSAPVRLAPGGPQHFGDGTRLSIL.